These 18 T cell receptor beta chains originate from one sample sequenced in a study of human T cells and chemical hapten exposure. TCRdb reprocessed the RACE reads with MiXCR, giving one entry per CDR3 protein. The table lists 70,000 to 90,000 distinct CDR3 sequences, around 9.3% of them singletons. The time point here: patch test 2, 6 weeks after DPC sensitization. Noted treatment: therapeutic diphenylcyclopropenone sensitization with weekly scalp DPC. Sequencing used whole blood, obtained in connection with sensitization to the hapten diphenylcyclopropenone (DPC). The source is a woman aged 45-60 years with alopecia areata. Some clones in this sample may be carry-over from other donors' samples.

This clonotype was recorded many times. The chain combines TRBV29-1 with TRBJ1-1, with a tentative D call TRBD1 (6 bases). CDR3 length: 13 amino acids. CDR1 SQVTM and CDR2 ANQGSEA come from the germline V gene. Trimming left V 3 bases short and J 1 base short, with 9 bases between. Here the CDR3 DNA reads TGCAGCGTTGAGCTCAGGGGGAACACTGAAGCTTTCTTT. Translated: CSVELRGNTEAFF.

Note on this clonotype: Since a much larger clone is just one base distant, this may be a read error. The chain has TRBV29-1 and TRBJ1-1, with D uncertain. In germline, CDR1 is SQVTM, CDR2 ANQGSEA. The CDR3 length is 13 residues. CDR3 nucleotide sequence: TGCAGCGTCGAAGAGCTTAGGGACACTGAAGCTTTCTTT. Translation gives CSVEELRDTEAFF.

This clonotype was seen repeatedly, ten times or more. V usage is TRBV29-1 and J usage is TRBJ2-7; tentatively, D is TRBD1 or TRBD2 (5 bases each). Trimming shortened V by 7 bases and J by 2 bases, and 12 bases separated the two germline ends. The CDR3 contains 12 residues. The germline V gene has CDR1 SQVTM and CDR2 ANQGSEA. CDR3 loop: CSAGDRTYEQYF. As DNA, the CDR3 is TGCAGCGCTGGGGACCGTACCTACGAGCAGTACTTC.

The chain combines TRBV18 with TRBJ1-1; perhaps TRBD1 as D (5 bases). V lost 4 bases, J lost 1 base, and 10 bases lay in between. Germline values: CDR1 KGHSH, CDR2 LQKENI. The CDR3 sequence is 14 residues long. In DNA, the CDR3 is TGTGCCAGCTCACAAGGGGCGGGGAACACTGAAGCTTTCTTT. This sequence encodes CASSQGAGNTEAFF.

The rearrangement joins TRBV7-8 to TRBJ2-7; the match to TRBD1 covers 7 bases. CDR3 length: 15 residues. V was clipped by 5 bases and J by 2 bases; unmatched bases: 9. Per germline, CDR1 SGHVS and CDR2 FQNEAQ. The DNA for the CDR3 is TGTGCCAGCAGCGGACCACAGGGGTCAACCTACGAGCAGTACTTC. It specifies CASSGPQGSTYEQYF. Full variable domain (missing parts from reference TRBV7-8 and TRBJ2-7): GAGVSQSPRYKVAKRGQDVALRCDPISGHVSLFWYQQALGQGPEFLTYFQNEAQLDKSGLPSDRFFAERPEGSVSTLKIQRTQQEDSAVYLCASSGPQGSTYEQYFGPGTRLTVT.

This clonotype was counted between two and nine times. J is TRBJ2-7 and V is TRBV18, with 10 bases fitting TRBD1. V lost 2 bases, J lost 5 bases, and 9 bases stayed unmatched. This CDR3 has 16 residues. Germline assignment: CDR1 KGHSH and CDR2 LQKENI. DNA for the CDR3: TGTGCCAGCTCACCAACAAGGACAGGGGGATGGAACGAGCAGTACTTC. This codes for CASSPTRTGGWNEQYF. The full variable domain, with the rest looked up from reference TRBV18 and TRBJ2-7, is NAGVMQNPRHLVRRRGQEARLRCSPMKGHSHVYWYRQLPEEGLKFMVYLQKENIIDESGMPKERFSAEFPKEGPSILRIQQVVRGDSAAYFCASSPTRTGGWNEQYFGPGTRLTVT.

The genes are TRBV20-1 and TRBJ2-1; D may be TRBD2 (6 bases). The germline CDR1 and CDR2 sequences are DFQATT and SNEGSKA (reference sequence). V lost 2 bases and J 12 bases, leaving 23 bases between the germline ends. This CDR3 contains 15 residues. The CDR3 protein is CSARPTGTPLLGQFF. DNA of the CDR3: TGCAGTGCTAGACCCACCGGGACTCCGCTCTTAGGGCAGTTCTTC.

This clonotype was detected many times. The chain joins TRBV7-2 to TRBJ1-6; the D gene is possibly TRBD1 (5 bases). CDR1 and CDR2 from the germline V gene are SGHTA and FQGNSA. Trimming removed 2 bases from V and 6 bases from J, with 14 bases in between. The CDR3 is 16 amino acids. CDR3: CASSLSGGIPNSPLHF. The CDR3 bases are TGTGCCAGCAGCTTAAGTGGGGGAATCCCTAATTCACCCCTCCACTTT.

The V and J genes are TRBV2 and TRBJ2-3; either TRBD1 or TRBD2 may supply D (6 bases each). CDR1 and CDR2 from the germline V gene are SNHLY and FYNNEI. V dropped 6 bases and J dropped 3 bases, with 10 bases sitting between them. The CDR3 length is 13 residues. The CDR3 DNA is TGTGCCAGCAGCGGGGGCGAGACAGATACGCAGTATTTT. Protein: CASSGGETDTQYF.

The V gene is TRBV7-8, the J gene TRBJ2-3; 11 bases line up with TRBD2. The CDR3 totals 16 residues. V gave up 5 bases and J gave up 4 bases; unmatched junction bases: 8. CDR1 and CDR2 from the germline V gene are SGHVS and FQNEAQ. The CDR3 loop reads CASSGSSGGRSDTQYF. For the CDR3, the DNA is TGTGCCAGCAGCGGATCTAGCGGGGGGCGATCAGATACGCAGTATTTT.

At least ten counts were recorded for this clonotype. The chain combines TRBV20-1 with TRBJ1-4; D unclear. The CDR3 spans 14 residues. Germline V gene sequence: CDR1 DFQATT, CDR2 SNEGSKA (reference sequence). The DNA of the CDR3 is TGCAGCGCCAGAGGGCCCGCAACTAATGAAAAACTGTTTTTT. Protein: CSARGPATNEKLFF.

The genes are TRBV19 and TRBJ2-3, with a tentative D call TRBD1 (6 bases). The germline gives CDR1 LNHDA, CDR2 SQIVND (reference sequence). The CDR3 length is 13 residues. V lost 9 bases and J 6 bases, leaving 16 bases between the germline ends. The CDR3 spells CASNARGYDTQYF. CDR3 bases: TGTGCCAGCAACGCCAGGGGATATGATACGCAGTATTTT.

This clonotype was seen many times. The V gene is TRBV5-4, the J gene TRBJ1-4; weak D call: TRBD1 (5 bases). V was shortened by 4 bases and J by 5 bases, with 18 bases between the two germline ends. Looked up from germline, CDR1 is SGHNT and CDR2 is YYREEE (reference sequence). CDR3 length equals 16 residues. The CDR3 nucleotides are TGTGCCAGCAGCCCCCTCGCCGGGGGAGGGAATGAAAAACTGTTTTTT. Protein product: CASSPLAGGGNEKLFF.

This clonotype was detected many times. The chain uses TRBV27 and TRBJ2-1; 12 bases agree with TRBD2. CDR3 size: 18 residues. Unmatched junction bases numbered 13, after V lost 3 bases and J lost 7 bases. The germline gives CDR1 MNHEY, CDR2 SMNVEV (reference sequence). The chain's CDR3 is CASSFRVPLAGGRNEQFF. CDR3 sequence (DNA): TGTGCCAGCAGTTTTAGGGTCCCACTAGCGGGAGGTAGGAATGAGCAGTTCTTC.

This clonotype was seen repeatedly, ten times or more. The chain uses TRBV7-2 and TRBJ2-3, with D perhaps matching TRBD1 or TRBD2 (5 bases each). The germline V gene encodes CDR1 SGHTA and CDR2 FQGNSA. The CDR3 has 12 amino acids. Trimming removed 3 bases at V and 7 bases at J, with 8 bases between. The CDR3 region is CASSLGDYTQYF. CDR3 sequence (DNA): TGTGCCAGCAGCTTGGGGGATTATACGCAGTATTTT.

This clonotype was picked up many times. The V and J genes are TRBV29-1 and TRBJ1-4; no clear D gene. V was clipped by 6 bases and J by 1 base, with 12 bases between them. The CDR3 runs to 14 residues. Germline V gene lookup returns CDR1 SQVTM and CDR2 ANQGSEA. CDR3 DNA: TGCAGCGTGGCTCAACGGCGAACTAATGAAAAACTGTTTTTT. Its protein product is CSVAQRRTNEKLFF. Filled out from reference TRBV29-1 and TRBJ1-4, the complete variable domain reads SAVISQKPSRDICQRGTSLTIQCQVDSQVTMMFWYRQQPGQSLTLIATANQGSEATYESGFVIDKFPISRPNLTFSTLTVSNMSPEDSSIYLCSVAQRRTNEKLFFGSGTQLSVL.

The rearrangement joins TRBV3-1 to TRBJ2-1; TRBD2 matches at 8 bases. This CDR3 contains 15 residues. J was trimmed by 4 bases and V by 4 bases; bases with no gene match: 6. CDR1 is LGHDT, CDR2 YNNKEL, per germline (reference sequence). The CDR3 protein is CASSPATSGYNEQFF. The CDR3 DNA reads TGTGCCAGCAGCCCCGCCACTAGCGGATACAATGAGCAGTTCTTC.

This clonotype occurred a few times. The chain links TRBV20-1 to TRBJ1-1; D gene uncertain. The germline gives CDR1 DFQATT, CDR2 SNEGSKA (reference sequence). The V and J ends lost 7 bases and 0 bases respectively, with 15 bases between them. This CDR3 is built from 14 residues. CDR3: CSVRIVGMNTEAFF. The CDR3 nucleotides are TGCAGTGTTAGGATTGTCGGCATGAACACTGAAGCTTTCTTT.